Listed here are 32 T cell receptor beta chains from one sample, sequenced in a study of beta chain features in type 1 diabetes. Expressed TCRB transcripts got sequenced, as all isolated RNA was reverse transcribed. This table comes from immunoSEQ multiplex PCR, and its TCRdb copy is limited to in-frame clones, with some not included. The table lists 140,000 to 150,000 clones, roughly 48% of them singletons. Sequenced sample: Tregs from blood. These receptors originate from a man between 18 and 29 years old in good health.

This sequence joins TRBV2 and TRBJ1-1, with 8 bases fitting TRBD1. CDR3 length: 15 amino acids. Germline V gene sequence: CDR1 SNHLY, CDR2 FYNNEI. The V and J ends lost 4 bases and 1 base, in that order; junction bases with no gene match: 5. The CDR3 loop is CASSAQGARNTEAFF. In nucleotides, the CDR3 is TGTGCCAGCAGTGCCCAGGGGGCCCGGAACACTGAAGCTTTCTTT.

The DNA of the CDR3 is TGTGCTAGTGGTCCGGGTCCGGACTATGGCTACACCTTC. Its translation: CASGPGPDYGYTF. The V gene is TRBV12-5, the J gene TRBJ1-2; D unclear. Germline loops: CDR1 LGHNT, CDR2 FRNRAP. This CDR3 is built from 13 residues. The V gene lost 5 bases and the J gene lost 3 bases, with 10 bases spanning the gap. Drawing the rest from reference TRBV12-5 and TRBJ1-2, the complete variable domain is DARVTQTPRHKVTEMGQEVTMRCQPILGHNTVFWYRQTMMQGLELLAYFRNRAPLDDSGMPKDRFSAEMPDATLATLKIQPSEPRDSAVYFCASGPGPDYGYTFGSGTRLTVV.

The rearrangement links TRBV5-4 to TRBJ1-4, with TRBD1 matching 7 bases. CDR3 length: 15 amino acids. Unmatched junction bases numbered 7, after V lost 2 bases and J lost 6 bases. Germline V gene lookup returns CDR1 SGHNT and CDR2 YYREEE (reference sequence). The CDR3 loop is CASSLSPGQYEKLFF. The CDR3 bases are TGTGCCAGCAGCTTAAGTCCGGGACAGTATGAAAAACTGTTTTTT.

The DNA of the CDR3 is TGTGCCAGCAGCTTGGTGGGGGGGCCTGGAGAGACCCAGTACTTC. This codes for CASSLVGGPGETQYF. The chain links TRBV5-4 to TRBJ2-5, with D tentatively TRBD2 (7 bases). V was trimmed by 0 bases and J by 4 bases, leaving 13 bases between them. Germline V gene data show CDR1 as SGHNT and CDR2 as YYREEE (reference sequence). The CDR3 contains 15 residues.

A few counts support this clone. The chain recombines TRBV7-9 with TRBJ2-7; 7 bases are shared with TRBD2. The V gene's germline CDR1 is SEHNR and CDR2 FQNEAQ (reference sequence). There are 14 residues in the CDR3. V lost 2 bases to trimming and J lost 6 bases; unmatched junction nucleotides: 7. The CDR3 DNA reads TGTGCCAGCAGCTTATGGGGACTACCGGGCGAGCAGTACTTC. This translates into CASSLWGLPGEQYF.

The rearrangement links TRBV18 to TRBJ1-2, with TRBD1 matching 8 bases. The length of the CDR3 is 15 residues. Germline-derived CDR1 and CDR2 are KGHSH and LQKENI. V gave up 2 bases and J gave up 4 bases; unmatched junction bases: 6. As DNA, the CDR3 is TGTGCCAGCTCACCAAGGACAGGGCTCCTCTATGGCTACACCTTC. Its protein is CASSPRTGLLYGYTF.

This chain joins TRBV5-1 and TRBJ2-7; TRBD2 is a possible D gene (6 bases). The V end lost 4 bases, the J end lost 0 bases, and 14 bases lay between the germline ends. This CDR3 region has 15 residues. Germline assignment: CDR1 SGHRS and CDR2 YFSETQ. CDR3 coding DNA: TGCGCCAGCAGCCCCCGGGACTCCTTCTCCTACGAGCAGTACTTC. Protein product: CASSPRDSFSYEQYF.

This clone was counted only a few times. This chain joins TRBV4-2 and TRBJ2-1; maybe TRBD1 (6 bases). The length of the CDR3 is 15 residues. Trimming took off 7 bases at V and 7 bases at J, with 20 bases between the two ends. The germline V gene encodes CDR1 LGHNA and CDR2 YNFKEQ. The CDR3 DNA reads TGTGCCAGCAACCAGATTAGGGGGTGGGGGAATGAGCAGTTCTTC. It specifies CASNQIRGWGNEQFF.

This clone was detected only a few times. V is TRBV7-9 and J is TRBJ2-3, with unresolved D. The ends were cut back, 1 base at V and 8 bases at J, with 16 bases in the middle. CDR3 length: 15 amino acids. Looked up from germline, CDR1 is SEHNR and CDR2 is FQNEAQ (reference sequence). For the CDR3, the DNA is TGTGCCAGCAGCTTAGACTTACCGCCCGTCGCTACGCAGTATTTT. This codes for CASSLDLPPVATQYF. The full variable domain, rest sourced from reference TRBV7-9 and TRBJ2-3, is DTGVSQNPRHKITKRGQNVTFRCDPISEHNRLYWYRQTLGQGPEFLTYFQNEAQLEKSRLLSDRFSAERPKGSFSTLEIQRTEQGDSAMYLCASSLDLPPVATQYFGPGTRLTVL.

The chain links TRBV4-2 to TRBJ2-7, with 10 bases matching TRBD1. The CDR3 length is 16 residues. V shed 2 bases and J 3 bases; nucleotides not matched to a gene: 7. Germline lookup yields CDR1 LGHNA and CDR2 YNFKEQ. CDR3 region: CASSQIGTGVDYEQYF. The DNA for the CDR3 is TGTGCCAGCAGCCAAATCGGGACAGGGGTGGACTACGAGCAGTACTTC.

As regards this clone: One junction end disagrees with the germline gene, perhaps due to a read error. The rearrangement links TRBV7-7 to TRBJ2-5; weak D call: TRBD2 (6 bases). The CDR3 is made up of 16 amino acids. CDR1 SSHAT and CDR2 FNYEAQ come from the germline V gene (reference sequence). The CDR3 DNA reads as TGTGCTAGCAGCTTAGGAGGGTCCGGGGTCCAAGAGACCCAGTACTTC. The encoded protein is CASSLGGSGVQETQYF.

The V and J genes are TRBV7-2 and TRBJ1-1; D gene uncertain. Germline CDR1 is SGHTA and CDR2 is FQGNSA. This CDR3 has 15 residues. V lost 4 bases, J lost 0 bases, and 12 bases lay in between. The CDR3 DNA reads as TGTGCCAGCAGCTCTGGGCCACTGATGAACACTGAAGCTTTCTTT. This gives the protein CASSSGPLMNTEAFF.

The chain employs TRBV19 and TRBJ2-5; the D gene is possibly TRBD1 (6 bases). CDR3 size: 14 residues. Between the trimmed V and J ends, which lost 5 bases and 5 bases, there was a span of 15 bases. CDR1 is LNHDA, CDR2 SQIVND, per germline (reference sequence). CDR3 protein: CASSSPGTMETQYF. CDR3 sequence (DNA): TGTGCCAGTAGTTCTCCCGGGACAATGGAGACCCAGTACTTC.

The chain couples TRBV7-9 to TRBJ1-2, with 7 bases that match TRBD1. After removal of 5 bases from V and 0 bases from J, the junction contained 6 bases not matched to a gene. From germline, CDR1 is SEHNR and CDR2 FQNEAQ (reference sequence). The CDR3 is made up of 15 amino acids. CDR3 sequence (DNA): TGTGCCAGCAGCCCATGGGACAGAGCTAACTATGGCTACACCTTC. Its translation is CASSPWDRANYGYTF.

The J gene is TRBJ2-5, the V gene TRBV5-1, with D perhaps TRBD2 (6 bases). V lost 0 bases and J lost 4, with 13 bases in between. Germline CDR1 is SGHRS and CDR2 is YFSETQ. CDR3 length: 15 residues. CDR3 sequence: CASSLVYGSAETQYF. CDR3 DNA sequence: TGCGCCAGCAGCTTGGTTTACGGGAGTGCAGAGACCCAGTACTTC. The entire variable domain, with the rest obtained from reference TRBV5-1 and TRBJ2-5, is as follows: KAGVTQTPRYLIKTRGQQVTLSCSPISGHRSVSWYQQTPGQGLQFLFEYFSETQRNKGNFPGRFSGRQFSNSRSEMNVSTLELGDSALYLCASSLVYGSAETQYFGPGTRLLVL.

Written as DNA, the CDR3 is TGTGCCAGCAGCTTGGCCGGGGGTGAGGAGACCCAGTACTTC. As protein: CASSLAGGEETQYF. The rearrangement uses TRBV5-4 and TRBJ2-5; D might be TRBD2 (6 bases). Germline assignment: CDR1 SGHNT and CDR2 YYREEE (reference sequence). V was pared by 0 bases and J by 5 bases, with 11 bases between. The CDR3 contains 14 residues.

This clone was observed a handful of times. V is TRBV28 and J is TRBJ1-2; D is perhaps TRBD1 (5 bases). Germline V lookup: CDR1 MDHEN, CDR2 SYDVKM. The CDR3 has 14 amino acids. V was pared by 1 base and J by 8 bases, with 14 bases between. In nucleotides, the CDR3 is TGTGCCAGCAGTTTATCGGGGGATCCGAGGGGCTACACCTTC. This sequence encodes CASSLSGDPRGYTF.

This sequence joins TRBV6-5 and TRBJ2-1; the match to TRBD2 covers 9 bases. Germline-derived CDR1 and CDR2 are MNHEY and SVGAGI. CDR3 length equals 14 residues. After removal of 5 bases from V and 4 bases from J, the junction contained 3 bases not matched to a gene. The CDR3 here is CASSRTSAYNEQFF. The CDR3, as DNA: TGTGCCAGCAGTCGGACTAGCGCATACAATGAGCAGTTCTTC.

V and J are TRBV18 and TRBJ2-1; D remains unclear. Per the germline V gene, CDR1 is KGHSH and CDR2 is LQKENI. CDR3 size: 11 residues. V was trimmed by 5 bases and J by 4 bases, leaving 3 bases between them. This CDR3 is CASSTYNEQFF. The CDR3 DNA follows: TGTGCCAGCTCAACATACAATGAGCAGTTCTTC.

The CDR3 reads CASSLTVPGELFF. The CDR3 nucleotides are TGTGCCAGTAGTTTAACAGTTCCCGGGGAGCTGTTTTTT. The rearrangement joins TRBV19 to TRBJ2-2, with unresolved D. Germline values: CDR1 LNHDA, CDR2 SQIVND (reference sequence). The CDR3 has 13 amino acids. Between the trimmed V and J ends, which lost 5 bases and 6 bases, there was a span of 10 bases.

The genes are TRBV28 and TRBJ2-6; 7 bases fit TRBD1. The CDR3 runs 17 residues. V trimming: 5 bases; J trimming: 0 bases; junction bases outside the gene matches: 7. CDR1 MDHEN and CDR2 SYDVKM come from the germline V gene. CDR3 nucleotides: TGTGCCAGCAGTCCGGACAGGAGAAACTCTGGGGCCAACGTCCTGACTTTC. Translated, it gives CASSPDRRNSGANVLTF. The entire variable domain, with the rest obtained from reference TRBV28 and TRBJ2-6, is as follows: DVKVTQSSRYLVKRTGEKVFLECVQDMDHENMFWYRQDPGLGLRLIYFSYDVKMKEKGDIPEGYSVSREKKERFSLILESASTNQTSMYLCASSPDRRNSGANVLTFGAGSRLTVL.

The table lists this clone with a few counts. This rearrangement joins TRBV4-1 to TRBJ2-2, with D possibly being TRBD2 (6 bases). The CDR3 runs to 16 residues. CDR1 is MGHRA, CDR2 YSYEKL, per germline. Trimming stripped 1 base from V and 3 bases from J, with 12 bases between. The CDR3 DNA sequence: TGCGCCAGCAGCCAAGTCCGGGGGACGGACACCGGGGAGCTGTTTTTT. It codes for CASSQVRGTDTGELFF.

The genes are TRBV5-1 and TRBJ1-6, with D possibly being TRBD1 (5 bases). V gave up 3 bases and J gave up 6 bases, with 10 bases separating them. Germline V gives CDR1 SGHRS, CDR2 YFSETQ. The CDR3 is 14 residues long. The CDR3 DNA sequence: TGCGCCAGCAGCTGGAGAGACAGTAATTCACCCCTCCACTTT. This gives the protein CASSWRDSNSPLHF.

The V call is TRBV5-1, the J call TRBJ2-1; D might be TRBD1 (5 bases). V dropped 1 base and J dropped 0 bases, with 8 bases sitting between them. The germline CDR1 and CDR2 sequences are SGHRS and YFSETQ. The CDR3 totals 15 residues. The CDR3 sequence is CASSLQGSSYNEQFF. The CDR3 DNA follows: TGCGCCAGCAGCTTGCAGGGAAGCTCCTACAATGAGCAGTTCTTC.

This chain connects TRBV28 to TRBJ2-5, with 8 bases fitting TRBD2. The length of the CDR3 is 15 residues. V shed 8 bases and J 5 bases; nucleotides not matched to a gene: 13. Germline V CDR1 and CDR2: MDHEN, SYDVKM. The DNA of the CDR3 is TGTGCCAGCGTTGCGGGAGGTTGGAGTTCGGAGACCCAGTACTTC. It codes for CASVAGGWSSETQYF.

This sequence joins TRBV4-3 and TRBJ2-1; D is unresolved. The CDR3 is made up of 16 amino acids. Deletions cut 4 bases from V and 5 bases from J, with 18 bases between. Per germline, CDR1 LGHNA and CDR2 YSLEER. The CDR3 protein is CASSRPTGGIHNEQFF. Here the CDR3 DNA reads TGCGCCAGCAGCCGCCCGACGGGTGGAATTCACAATGAGCAGTTCTTC.

The rearrangement uses TRBV5-8 and TRBJ1-2, with D tentatively TRBD1 (5 bases). With 0 bases removed from V and 0 bases from J, the gap between germline ends came to 15 bases. Germline V gene sequence: CDR1 SGHTS, CDR2 YDEGEE. The CDR3 consists of 17 residues. As DNA, the CDR3 is TGTGCCAGCAGCTTGGTTGCAGGGTTCCGTGCTAACTATGGCTACACCTTC. Residues: CASSLVAGFRANYGYTF.

This clone was picked up a small number of times. The DNA of the CDR3 is TGTGCCAGCAGCTTGGACAGGGGGCCGGAAGAGACCCAGTACTTC. Translated, it gives CASSLDRGPEETQYF. The rearrangement uses TRBV5-5 and TRBJ2-5; the match to TRBD1 covers 9 bases. Germline V gene sequence: CDR1 SGHKS, CDR2 YYEKEE (reference sequence). There are 15 residues in the CDR3. Trimming took 0 bases from V and 3 from J; bases not matched to a gene: 3.

The V call is TRBV4-3, the J call TRBJ1-2; 7 bases agree with TRBD1. Trimming cost V 1 base and J 1 base; bases outside gene matches: 3. Germline V gene data show CDR1 as LGHNA and CDR2 as YSLEER. The CDR3 spans 15 residues. CDR3 nucleotides: TGCGCCAGCAGCCAAGGAGGGGGCGTTAACTATGGCTACACCTTC. It is translated as CASSQGGGVNYGYTF.

The chain employs TRBV4-3 and TRBJ2-3, with D perhaps TRBD2 (5 bases). Germline CDR1 LGHNA, CDR2 YSLEER. V was clipped by 0 bases and J by 11 bases, with 12 bases between them. The length of the CDR3 is 13 residues. Here the CDR3 DNA reads TGCGCCAGCAGCCAAGAGTGGGCTAGCAGGCAGTATTTT. Its translation is CASSQEWASRQYF.

The chain has TRBV28 and TRBJ2-4, with D possibly TRBD2 on 6 matching bases. Trimming pared 3 bases from V and 0 bases from J, leaving 27 bases between. Germline lookup yields CDR1 MDHEN and CDR2 SYDVKM. The CDR3 length is 21 residues. In DNA form, the CDR3 reads TGTGCCAGCAGTTTTATTTTCTTTACGGACTACCAAATGGGAGCCAAAAACATTCAGTACTTC. This codes for CASSFIFFTDYQMGAKNIQYF.

This clone was detected a few times. The chain employs TRBV10-3 and TRBJ2-2; D possibly corresponds to TRBD1 (6 bases). V lost 6 bases to trimming and J lost 4 bases, with 12 bases between them. CDR1 ENHRY and CDR2 SYGVKD come from the germline V gene. The CDR3 length is 14 residues. CDR3 coding DNA: TGTGCCATCAGAAACAGGGATGCCACCGGGGAGCTGTTTTTT. This gives the protein CAIRNRDATGELFF.